A few counts support the clone carrying this T cell receptor (beta chain). Antigen specificity is unknown. The data stem from a study of T-cell reconstitution after alpha-beta-depleted transplantation in children. Overall study findings and caveats: At the one-year point after transplant, T-cell counts and TCRbeta diversity were found to come mostly from T cells that had been newly produced.

Using unique molecular identifiers, the investigators prepared the TCRbeta library. One entry per CDR3 protein results from TCRdb running MiXCR on the PCR reads. The table includes about 290,000 distinct CDR3 sequences, around 7.1% detected once. The germline CDR1 and CDR2 sequences are SEHNR and FQNEAQ (reference sequence). V gave up 6 bases and J gave up 3 bases, with 8 bases separating them. The CDR3 runs 12 residues. This receptor was taken from a female patient between 2 and 15 years old who had a stem cell transplant for Fanconi anemia, so the T cells may come from the graft donor. This chain uses TRBV7-9 with TRBJ2-5; D not resolved. The input for sequencing was peripheral blood, taken 360 days after TCRalphabeta/CD19-depleted stem cell transplant. The CDR3 here is CASSTVKETQYF. The CDR3 nucleotides are TGTGCCAGCAGTACAGTAAAAGAGACCCAGTACTTC.